Sequencing of this TCR beta chain was carried out in a study of blood T cell repertoires in COVID-19. Background on the study: There were acute and convalescent COVID-19 samples, and they came from the United States, Italy and Spain. Sources were T cells, B-cell-depleted T cells, or PBMCs; the material itself was cDNA or gDNA.

The CDR3 sequence is 14 residues long. The V gene's germline CDR1 is SGHDT and CDR2 YYEEEE. Trimming at V came to 0 bases and at J to 4 bases, leaving 1 base not matched to a gene. The authors' processing: Using reference gene primer amplification, nucleated cell counts were estimated. The method was immunoSEQ multiplex PCR; TCRdb's version includes in-frame clones alone and lacks a portion of them. V and J calls and clone size are given by that table; D and trimming were obtained from the DNA. The sample lists more than 85,000 clones; more than 75% were seen once. This rearrangement joins TRBV5-6 to TRBJ2-5; 9 bases are shared with TRBD2. This receptor was taken from a man older than 75 with acute or convalescent COVID-19. The specimen sequenced was peripheral blood. CDR3 residues: CASSLGGGGETQYF. In nucleotides, the CDR3 is TGTGCCAGCAGCTTGGGCGGGGGGGGAGAGACCCAGTACTTC.